This T cell receptor (beta chain) comes out of a study of post-analysis software for immune sequencing data. The authors incorporated unique molecular identifiers into the TCR beta cDNA libraries. TCRdb reanalysed the PCR reads using MiXCR and keeps one entry per CDR3 protein. The profile shows 750,000 to 900,000 distinct CDR3 sequences, around 46% of them singletons. Overall study results and limits: The study found significantly lower normalized Chao1 diversity in multiple sclerosis patients than in controls. Patients showed TRBV5-6, TRBV5-1 and TRBV20-1 among five TRBV segments more frequent than in controls.

Note on this clonotype: Its antigen is currently unknown.

CDR3 length equals 13 residues. The ends were cut back, 4 bases at V and 2 bases at J, with 6 bases in the middle. Germline V gives CDR1 SQVTM, CDR2 ANQGSEA. Input material: blood. This chain uses TRBV29-1 with TRBJ2-6, with D hard to call. This receptor was obtained from a girl aged 5-17 years with multiple sclerosis. CDR3 bases: TGCAGCGTTGCAAGCCCTGGGGCCAACGTCCTGACTTTC. This sequence encodes CSVASPGANVLTF.